The 20 T cell receptor beta chains presented below share a single source sample, sequenced in a study of early T cells in non-severe SARS-CoV-2 infection. TCRdb reprocessed the 5' RACE reads with MiXCR, giving one entry per CDR3 protein. The sample yields 39,000 or so distinct CDR3 sequences, less than 7% seen once. Material: whole blood, obtained at baseline. These receptors were taken from an adult who was a healthcare worker with PCR-confirmed SARS-CoV-2 infection or an uninfected control (not recorded which).

The gene calls are TRBV7-9 and TRBJ2-5; D might be TRBD2 (6 bases). In germline, CDR1 is SEHNR, CDR2 FQNEAQ (reference sequence). The CDR3 covers 14 residues. V was pared by 4 bases and J by 2 bases, with 11 bases between. The CDR3 loop reads CASSSTRGQETQYF. In DNA form, the CDR3 reads TGTGCCAGCAGCTCCACCCGGGGGCAAGAGACCCAGTACTTC. The variable domain in full, with the rest retrieved from reference TRBV7-9 and TRBJ2-5, is DTGVSQNPRHKITKRGQNVTFRCDPISEHNRLYWYRQTLGQGPEFLTYFQNEAQLEKSRLLSDRFSAERPKGSFSTLEIQRTEQGDSAMYLCASSSTRGQETQYFGPGTRLLVL.

This clonotype was seen ten or more times. The rearrangement links TRBV4-1 to TRBJ1-1; D is unclear. Germline V CDR1 and CDR2: MGHRA, YSYEKL. The V gene lost 1 base and the J gene lost 4 bases, with 7 bases spanning the gap. The CDR3 covers 13 residues. The CDR3 loop reads CASSQAIGTEAFF. The CDR3 nucleotides read TGCGCCAGCAGCCAAGCGATTGGCACTGAAGCTTTCTTT.

This clonotype appeared many times. J is TRBJ2-7 and V is TRBV5-1; D perhaps matches TRBD1 (5 bases). The CDR3 contains 14 residues. V was cut by 0 bases and J by 2 bases, with 9 bases left in between. CDR1 and CDR2 from the germline V gene are SGHRS and YFSETQ. This chain's CDR3 is CASSLEAGPYEQYF. The CDR3 DNA sequence: TGCGCCAGCAGCTTGGAGGCAGGGCCCTACGAGCAGTACTTC.

Ten or more counts support this clonotype. The V call is TRBV6-1, the J call TRBJ2-1, with 10 bases that match TRBD2. From germline, CDR1 is MNHNS and CDR2 SASEGT. With V trimmed by 11 bases and J by 4 bases, 5 bases remained unmatched. This CDR3 has 13 residues. CDR3 sequence (DNA): TGTGCCCTCCTAGCGGGAGCTTACAATGAGCAGTTCTTC. Its translation is CALLAGAYNEQFF.

This clonotype was observed many times. This CDR3 reads CASSYRAISGNTIYF. The CDR3 DNA reads TGTGCCAGCAGTTACAGGGCCATCTCTGGAAACACCATATATTTT. V usage is TRBV6-5 and J usage is TRBJ1-3; D is unclear. CDR3 length: 15 amino acids. The V and J ends lost 2 bases and 0 bases respectively, with 8 bases between them. Per the germline V gene, CDR1 is MNHEY and CDR2 is SVGAGI.

In its sample, this clonotype was seen many times. J is TRBJ2-5 and V is TRBV12-3 or TRBV12-4, with D possibly being TRBD2 (8 bases). CDR3 length: 17 residues. With 5 bases removed from V and 4 bases from J, the gap between germline ends came to 23 bases. CDR3 sequence: CASSLDFSGAGGETQYF. As DNA, the CDR3 is TGTGCCAGCAGTCTGGACTTTAGCGGGGCAGGGGGAGAGACCCAGTACTTC.

This clonotype was picked up many times. V gene TRBV20-1 combines with J gene TRBJ2-5; 9 bases match TRBD2. The CDR3 contains 18 residues. After removal of 3 bases from V and 5 bases from J, the junction contained 19 bases not matched to a gene. Germline loops: CDR1 DFQATT, CDR2 SNEGSKA (reference sequence). The DNA for the CDR3 is TGCAGTGCTAGCCATGGGACCCTCTTAGCGGGAGAGGTGGAGACCCAGTACTTC. It translates to CSASHGTLLAGEVETQYF.

This clonotype was picked up many times. V is TRBV6-6 and J is TRBJ1-5, with 8 bases lining up with TRBD1. Germline V gene data show CDR1 as MNHNY and CDR2 as SVGAGI (reference sequence). The junction had 10 bases not matched to a gene; V was cut back by 0 bases and J by 0 bases. The CDR3 consists of 19 residues. The CDR3 sequence is CASSYSKTGETRSNQPQHF. CDR3 sequence (DNA): TGTGCCAGCAGTTACTCCAAGACAGGGGAGACCCGTAGCAATCAGCCCCAGCATTTT.

This rearrangement joins TRBV4-1 to TRBJ1-2; a possible D gene is TRBD1 (6 bases). The CDR3 runs 15 residues. The germline V and J ends were trimmed by 0 bases and 13 bases, with 21 bases remaining between them. CDR1 is MGHRA, CDR2 YSYEKL, per germline. CDR3 loop: CASSQEGPGGHPGTF. The CDR3, as DNA: TGCGCCAGCAGCCAAGAGGGCCCTGGGGGACACCCAGGCACCTTC.

This clonotype turned up a few times. The V call is TRBV30, the J call TRBJ2-4, with no clear D. The CDR3 has 13 amino acids. With 1 base removed from V and 6 bases from J, the gap between germline ends came to 10 bases. Germline assignment: CDR1 GTSNPN and CDR2 SVGIG (reference sequence). The CDR3 loop is CAWSDVLSNIQYF. Written as DNA, the CDR3 is TGTGCCTGGAGTGACGTTCTATCAAACATTCAGTACTTC.

On this clonotype: A read error is possible here, since a much larger clone lies one base away. Given the absence of the conserved phenylalanine or tryptophan at the CDR3 end, a read error is likely. V is TRBV10-3 and J is TRBJ2-3, with TRBD1 matching 8 bases. V lost 10 bases and J lost 1; bases outside the gene matches: 7. Germline-derived CDR1 and CDR2 are ENHRY and SYGVKD. CDR3 size: 14 residues. The CDR3, as DNA: TGTGCCACTAAGCCGGGACAGGGCACAGATACGCAGTATATT. Amino acids: CATKPGQGTDTQYI.

The table lists this clonotype with many counts. V usage is TRBV7-2 and J usage is TRBJ2-3; D unclear. Deletions cut 5 bases from V and 6 bases from J, with 12 bases between. The CDR3 runs to 13 residues. The germline V gene has CDR1 SGHTA and CDR2 FQGNSA. The CDR3 coding sequence is TGTGCCAGCAGCCCCCAGGCGTCGGATACGCAGTATTTT. Amino acid sequence: CASSPQASDTQYF.

This clonotype was seen repeatedly, ten times or more. The chain has TRBV2 and TRBJ1-4; 7 nucleotides align to TRBD1. This CDR3 has 15 amino acids. V dropped 5 bases and J dropped 5; count of bases not matched to a gene: 8. Per the germline V gene, CDR1 is SNHLY and CDR2 is FYNNEI. CDR3 nucleotides: TGTGCCAGCAGTCCTGGACAGGTGAAGAATGAAAAACTGTTTTTT. Translated, it gives CASSPGQVKNEKLFF.

This clonotype was counted many times. V and J are TRBV6-1 and TRBJ2-1; 9 bases are shared with TRBD2. The CDR3 length is 15 residues. V was clipped by 8 bases and J by 4 bases; unmatched bases: 9. Per germline, CDR1 MNHNS and CDR2 SASEGT. The CDR3 is CASPPGLAPYNEQFF. As DNA, the CDR3 is TGTGCCAGCCCCCCGGGACTAGCTCCGTACAATGAGCAGTTCTTC.

This clonotype was recorded at least ten times. V is TRBV7-9 and J is TRBJ2-1, with 13 bases fitting TRBD2. Germline V gene sequence: CDR1 SEHNR, CDR2 FQNEAQ (reference sequence). The junction had 3 bases not matched to a gene; V was cut back by 3 bases and J by 4 bases. This CDR3 has 16 amino acids. CDR3 DNA sequence: TGTGCCAGCAGCTTTACGACTAGCGGGAGGTACAATGAGCAGTTCTTC. Translated: CASSFTTSGRYNEQFF.

The rearrangement joins TRBV7-9 to TRBJ2-1; weak D call: TRBD1 (5 bases). Per germline, CDR1 SEHNR and CDR2 FQNEAQ (reference sequence). V was pared by 5 bases and J by 7 bases, with 12 bases between. This CDR3 is built from 13 residues. The CDR3 reads CASSPPQGNEQFF. DNA for the CDR3: TGTGCCAGCAGCCCTCCCCAGGGTAATGAGCAGTTCTTC.

Many counts were recorded for this clonotype. The rearrangement uses TRBV12-3 or TRBV12-4 and TRBJ2-1; 9 bases align to TRBD2. The CDR3 contains 16 residues. Trimming cost V 7 bases and J 3 bases; bases outside gene matches: 10. CDR3 residues: CASTPIAGVHYNEQFF. DNA of the CDR3: TGTGCCAGCACCCCTATAGCGGGAGTACACTACAATGAGCAGTTCTTC.

In this sample, this clonotype turned up many times. This chain joins TRBV11-2 and TRBJ2-1, with 9 bases matching TRBD1. J lost 9 bases, V lost 5 bases, and 5 bases had no gene match. Per the germline V gene, CDR1 is SGHAT and CDR2 is FQNNGV. This CDR3 region has 13 residues. CDR3 in DNA: TGTGCCAGCAGCCCGGGACAGGGTTCTGAGCAGTTCTTC. This translates into CASSPGQGSEQFF.

Many counts were recorded for this clonotype. V is TRBV10-3 and J is TRBJ2-3; TRBD2 matches 8 bases. Per the germline V gene, CDR1 is ENHRY and CDR2 is SYGVKD. Unmatched junction bases numbered 0, after V lost 6 bases and J lost 1 base. CDR3 size: 13 residues. The CDR3 DNA reads as TGTGCCATCAGACTAGCGGGCACAGATACGCAGTATTTT. It yields the protein CAIRLAGTDTQYF.

This clonotype has ten or more counts. The chain uses TRBV10-3 and TRBJ2-7; D uncertain. The CDR3 is 14 amino acids. CDR1 ENHRY and CDR2 SYGVKD come from the germline V gene. Trimming took 3 bases from V and 6 from J, leaving 15 bases between them. The CDR3 here is CAISERLPNGEQYF. The CDR3, as DNA: TGTGCCATCAGTGAAAGGCTCCCAAACGGCGAGCAGTACTTC.